This T cell receptor (beta chain) was captured by sequencing in a study of blood T cell repertoires in COVID-19. Study information: Acute-phase and convalescent COVID-19 samples originated in the United States, Italy and Spain.

Trimming at V came to 2 bases and at J to 4 bases, leaving 4 bases not matched to a gene. Germline assignment: CDR1 SQVTM and CDR2 ANQGSEA. The CDR3 loop spans 14 amino acids. How the authors handled the data: Amplification of reference gene primers provided the estimated nucleated cell counts. Libraries were prepared by immunoSEQ multiplex PCR; TCRdb keeps only in-frame clonotypes and omits some of them. The V and J calls and the clone size are those of that table, but D and trimming were determined from the DNA. The table shows around 200,000 clones, with 75% to 90% occurring only once. This sequence originates from a man in his fifties or sixties with acute or convalescent COVID-19. V is TRBV29-1 and J is TRBJ1-1; 10 bases are shared with TRBD1. Sequencing input: peripheral blood. CDR3 nucleotides: TGCAGCGTTGAACCTCGGACAGGGGGCACTGAAGCTTTCTTT. Its translation: CSVEPRTGGTEAFF.